This TCR beta chain comes out of a study of spatial heterogeneity in lung cancer. Each CDR3 protein is one row after TCRdb ran MiXCR on the 5' RACE reads. The sample records about 30,000 distinct CDR3 sequences, roughly 6.6% being singletons. The V and J ends lost 3 bases and 8 bases respectively, with 10 bases between them. The CDR3 runs to 12 residues. CDR1 is ENHRY and CDR2 is SYGVKD in the germline V gene. Regarding the study as a whole: Tallies of expanded TCRs, which were sorted into ubiquitous and regional groups, correlated with counts of ubiquitous and regional nonsynonymous mutations, respectively. How many expanded intratumoral alpha and beta TCRs were present tracked the tumor mutation count, which was a count of nonsynonymous mutations.

Remarks on this clonotype: The antigen remains undetermined.

Time point noted: sample taken at primary tumor resection. The donor group consisted of approximately 77 patients who had untreated, early-stage non-small cell lung cancer. Whole RNA came from tumor, nontumor lung or frozen PBMC and was sequenced without being sorted. The sequence was obtained from a male donor with early-stage non-small cell lung cancer. This chain links TRBV10-3 with TRBJ1-2; D not certain. The source was lung tumor tissue, collected at surgery. For the CDR3, the DNA is TGTGCCATCAGTGATGCAGGTCGCGGCTACACCTTC. Amino acid sequence: CAISDAGRGYTF.